A single T cell receptor beta chain is shown here with its context. This sample is part of a study of blood T cell repertoires in COVID-19. About the research overall: Acute-phase and convalescent COVID-19 samples originated in the United States, Italy and Spain. Nucleic acid was either cDNA or gDNA, and it came from T cells, B-cell-depleted T cells, or PBMCs.

In the authors' methods: Estimation of nucleated cell counts relied on the amplification of reference gene primers. Sequencing used immunoSEQ multiplex PCR; TCRdb keeps in-frame clones, though not all of them. The V and J calls and clone size were taken over from that table, and D and trimming were inferred from the DNA. Seen here are about 97,000 clones, just under 90% observed once, and the top ten hold over 15%. Germline V lookup: CDR1 MDHEN, CDR2 SYDVKM. CDR3 length equals 15 residues. The ends lost 7 bases at V and 6 bases at J; junction bases unmatched: 8. The sequence came from a human donor in a cohort sampled during active COVID-19. The chain links TRBV28 to TRBJ2-1; 11 nucleotides line up with TRBD2. The sequencing sample was made of peripheral blood. CDR3 amino acids: CASTKETSGINEQFF. As DNA, the CDR3 is TGTGCCAGCACCAAAGAGACTAGCGGGATCAATGAGCAGTTCTTC.